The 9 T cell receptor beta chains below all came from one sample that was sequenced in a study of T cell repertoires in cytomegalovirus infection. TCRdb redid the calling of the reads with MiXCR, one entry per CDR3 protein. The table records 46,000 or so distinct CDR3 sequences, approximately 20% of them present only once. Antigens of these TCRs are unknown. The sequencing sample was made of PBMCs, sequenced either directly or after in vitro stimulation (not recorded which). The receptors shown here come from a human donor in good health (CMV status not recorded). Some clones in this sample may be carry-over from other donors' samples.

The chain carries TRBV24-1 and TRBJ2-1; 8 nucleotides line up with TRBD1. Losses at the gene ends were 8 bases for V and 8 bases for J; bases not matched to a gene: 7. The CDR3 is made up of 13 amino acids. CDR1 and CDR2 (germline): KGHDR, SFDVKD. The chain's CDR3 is CATTGGSRDEQFF. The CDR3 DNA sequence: TGTGCCACCACAGGGGGCTCAAGGGATGAGCAGTTCTTC.

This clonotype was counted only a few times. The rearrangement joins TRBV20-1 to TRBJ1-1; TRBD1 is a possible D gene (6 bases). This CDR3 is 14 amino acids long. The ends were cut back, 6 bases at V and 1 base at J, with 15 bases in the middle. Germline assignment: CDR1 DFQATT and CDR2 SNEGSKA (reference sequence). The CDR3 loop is CSASQGFRNTEAFF. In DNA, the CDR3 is TGCAGTGCATCACAGGGCTTCAGGAACACTGAAGCTTTCTTT.

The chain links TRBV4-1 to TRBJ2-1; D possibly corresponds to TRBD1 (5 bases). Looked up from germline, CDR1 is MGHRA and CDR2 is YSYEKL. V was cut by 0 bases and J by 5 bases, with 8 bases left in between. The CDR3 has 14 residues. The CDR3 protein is CASSQDYRNNEQFF. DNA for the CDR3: TGCGCCAGCAGCCAAGATTACAGGAACAATGAGCAGTTCTTC.

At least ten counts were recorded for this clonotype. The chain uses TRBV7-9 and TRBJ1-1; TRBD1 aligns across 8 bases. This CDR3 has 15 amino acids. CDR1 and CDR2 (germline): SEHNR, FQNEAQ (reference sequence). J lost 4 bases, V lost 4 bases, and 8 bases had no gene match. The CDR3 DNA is TGTGCCAGCAGCTCCTACAGGGGGAAAGTCACTGAAGCTTTCTTT. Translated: CASSSYRGKVTEAFF.

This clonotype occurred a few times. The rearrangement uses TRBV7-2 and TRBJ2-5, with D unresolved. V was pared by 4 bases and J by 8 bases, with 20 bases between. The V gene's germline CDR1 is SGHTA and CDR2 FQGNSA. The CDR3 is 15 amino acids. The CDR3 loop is CASSSLMLPQDTQYF. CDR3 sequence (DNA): TGTGCCAGCAGCTCGTTAATGCTGCCTCAGGACACCCAGTACTTC.

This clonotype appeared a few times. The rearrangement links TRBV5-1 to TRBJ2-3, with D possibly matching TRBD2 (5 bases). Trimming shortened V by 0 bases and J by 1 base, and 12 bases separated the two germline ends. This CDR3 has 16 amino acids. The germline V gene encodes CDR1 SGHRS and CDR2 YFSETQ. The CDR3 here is CASSLDFEEGTDTQYF. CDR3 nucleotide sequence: TGCGCCAGCAGCTTGGATTTCGAGGAGGGCACAGATACGCAGTATTTT.

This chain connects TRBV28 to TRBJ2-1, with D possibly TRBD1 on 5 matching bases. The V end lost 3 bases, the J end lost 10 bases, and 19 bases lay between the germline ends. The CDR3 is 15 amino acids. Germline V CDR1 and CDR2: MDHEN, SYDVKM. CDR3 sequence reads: CASSFPGIRTSEQFF. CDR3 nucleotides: TGTGCCAGCAGTTTTCCAGGGATCCGAACTTCCGAGCAGTTCTTC.

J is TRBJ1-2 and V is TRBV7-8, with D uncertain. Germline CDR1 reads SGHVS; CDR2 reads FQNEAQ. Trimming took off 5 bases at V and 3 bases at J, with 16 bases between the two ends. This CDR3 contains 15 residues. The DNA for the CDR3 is TGTGCCAGCAGCCCCTTAAGCGCGTTAGACTATGGCTACACCTTC. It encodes CASSPLSALDYGYTF.

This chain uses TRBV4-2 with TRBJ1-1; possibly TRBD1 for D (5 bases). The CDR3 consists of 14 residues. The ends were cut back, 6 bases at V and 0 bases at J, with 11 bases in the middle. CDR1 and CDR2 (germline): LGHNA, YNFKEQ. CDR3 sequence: CASRPGTVNTEAFF. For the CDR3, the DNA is TGTGCCAGCAGACCAGGGACTGTGAACACTGAAGCTTTCTTT.